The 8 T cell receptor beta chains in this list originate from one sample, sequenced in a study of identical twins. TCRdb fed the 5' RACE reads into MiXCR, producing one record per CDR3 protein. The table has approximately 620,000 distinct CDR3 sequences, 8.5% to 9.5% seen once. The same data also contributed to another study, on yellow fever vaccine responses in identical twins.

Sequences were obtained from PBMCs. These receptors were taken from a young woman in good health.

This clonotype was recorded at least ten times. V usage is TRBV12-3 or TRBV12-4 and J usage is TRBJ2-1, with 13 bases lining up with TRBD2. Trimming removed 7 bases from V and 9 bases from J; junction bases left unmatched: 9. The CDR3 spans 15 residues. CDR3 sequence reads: CASTPRTSGSGEQFF. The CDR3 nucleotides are TGTGCCAGCACCCCCCGGACTAGCGGGAGTGGTGAGCAGTTCTTC.

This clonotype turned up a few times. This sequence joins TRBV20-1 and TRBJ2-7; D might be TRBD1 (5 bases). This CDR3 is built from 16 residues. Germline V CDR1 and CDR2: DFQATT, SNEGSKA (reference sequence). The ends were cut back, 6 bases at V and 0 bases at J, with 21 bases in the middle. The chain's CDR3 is CSAPRIGAEISYEQYF. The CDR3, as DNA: TGCAGTGCACCTCGGATTGGGGCGGAAATCTCCTACGAGCAGTACTTC.

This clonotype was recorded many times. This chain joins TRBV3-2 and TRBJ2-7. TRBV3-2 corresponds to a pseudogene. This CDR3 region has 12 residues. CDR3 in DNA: TGTGCCAGCAGCGAGGAAACTTACGAGCAGTACTTC. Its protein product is CASSEETYEQYF.

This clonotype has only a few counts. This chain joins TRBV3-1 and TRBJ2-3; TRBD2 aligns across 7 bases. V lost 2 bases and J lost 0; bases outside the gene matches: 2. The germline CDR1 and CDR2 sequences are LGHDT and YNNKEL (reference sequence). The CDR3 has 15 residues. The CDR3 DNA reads TGTGCCAGCAGCCAACAAGCGGGAAGCACAGATACGCAGTATTTT. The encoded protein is CASSQQAGSTDTQYF.

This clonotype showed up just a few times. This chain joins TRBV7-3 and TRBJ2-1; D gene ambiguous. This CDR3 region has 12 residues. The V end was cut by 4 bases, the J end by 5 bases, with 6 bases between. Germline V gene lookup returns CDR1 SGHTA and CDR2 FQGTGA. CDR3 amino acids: CASSSTHNEQFF. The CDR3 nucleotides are TGTGCCAGCAGCTCCACCCACAATGAGCAGTTCTTC.

The CDR3: CSVLERAPYEQYF. CDR3 coding DNA: TGCAGTGTATTGGAAAGAGCTCCCTACGAGCAGTACTTC. The chain has TRBV20-1 and TRBJ2-7; D gene ambiguous. Trimming took off 7 bases at V and 2 bases at J, with 15 bases between the two ends. Germline assignment: CDR1 DFQATT and CDR2 SNEGSKA (reference sequence). There are 13 residues in the CDR3.

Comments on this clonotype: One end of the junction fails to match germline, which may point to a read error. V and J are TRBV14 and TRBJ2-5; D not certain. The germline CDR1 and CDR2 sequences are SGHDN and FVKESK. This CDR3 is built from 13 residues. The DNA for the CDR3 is TGTGCCAGCTGCCAAGGAAAAGGGAAGACCCAGTACTTC. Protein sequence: CASCQGKGKTQYF.

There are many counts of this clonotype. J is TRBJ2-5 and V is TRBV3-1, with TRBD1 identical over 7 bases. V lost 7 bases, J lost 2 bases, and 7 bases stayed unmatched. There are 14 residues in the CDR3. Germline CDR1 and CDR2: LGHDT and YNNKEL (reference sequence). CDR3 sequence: CASIKGARQETQYF. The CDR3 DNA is TGTGCCAGCATAAAGGGGGCACGGCAAGAGACCCAGTACTTC.